Reported below is one TCR beta chain. Its matching antigen is unknown. This specimen belongs to a study of cytomegalovirus exposure and HLA in healthy donors. Whole-study results and caveats: In a later analysis, at a false discovery rate of 0.05, 16,951 TCR beta sequences matched HLA alleles. The authors enumerated over 150 TCR beta chains as linked to cytomegalovirus.

The V gene's germline CDR1 is WNHNN and CDR2 SYGVQD (reference sequence). V was pared by 10 bases and J by 7 bases, with 16 bases of the junction left unmatched. The CDR3 extends over 17 amino acids. The PCR ran on 60 Vbeta and 13 Jbeta primers. This table comes from immunoSEQ multiplex PCR, and its TCRdb copy is limited to in-frame clones, with some not included. The sample records around 97,000 clones, about 77% being singletons. The sample comprised PBMCs. The V gene is TRBV10-1, the J gene TRBJ2-1, with 13 positions matching TRBD2. The receptor was isolated from a woman younger than 30 in good health and CMV-seropositive. The chain's CDR3 is CAMEGTSGTHTDNEQFF. The CDR3 DNA is TGCGCCATGGAGGGGACTAGCGGGACCCACACCGATAATGAGCAGTTCTTC.